A selection of T cell receptor beta chains follows, all from one sample in a study of T cell responses to AZD1222 COVID-19 vaccine. TCRdb keeps only in-frame clones here, not all; method: immunoSEQ multiplex PCR. This table has approximately 150,000 clones, 94% appearing once. Source: peripheral blood, taken 28 days after the second AZD1222 dose. These receptors were obtained from an adult who received the AZD1222 COVID-19 vaccine. Each CDR3 is given with its conserved first and last residue. D genes are given only for firm matches. Expanded clones are given a class, and other clones once, few, many or no size at all.

>TRBJ2-7|.|15|TRBV4-1|.
TGCGCCAGCAGCCTAGGGGCAGGAGGGGGAGACGAGCAGTACTTC
CASSLGAGGGDEQYF
>TRBJ1-5|.|15|TRBV6-1|few
TGTGCCAGCAGTGAAGCCTGGCACTTCAATCAGCCCCAGCATTTT
CASSEAWHFNQPQHF
>TRBJ2-1|.|11|TRBV28|.
TGTGCCAGCACCTTGAACAATGAGCAGTTCTTC
CASTLNNEQFF
>TRBJ2-3|TRBD2|14|TRBV5-1|.
TGCGCCAGCAGCTTTGCGGGAGGGCCGGATACGCAGTATTTT
CASSFAGGPDTQYF
>TRBJ2-2|TRBD2|13|TRBV12-3/TRBV12-4|.
TGTGCCAGCAGTGCGGGAGAGGCCGGGGAGCTGTTTTTT
CASSAGEAGELFF
>TRBJ1-5|.|15|TRBV28|.
TGTGCCAGCACCATTCAGACGGGGGCTTTACAGCCCCAGCATTTT
CASTIQTGALQPQHF
>TRBJ2-1|TRBD2|15|TRBV18|.
TGTGCCAGCTCACCATTTAGCGGGAGGTTTTATGAGCAGTTCTTC
CASSPFSGRFYEQFF
>TRBJ2-7|TRBD2|15|TRBV4-1|.
TGCGCCAGCAGCCACGGACTAGCGGGAGACAACGAGCAGTACTTC
CASSHGLAGDNEQYF
>TRBJ1-1|TRBD1|16|TRBV7-9|.
TGTGCCAGCAGCTCGAGACCGGGACAGGGAGGCACTGAAGCTTTCTTT
CASSSRPGQGGTEAFF
>TRBJ1-6|.|12|TRBV7-9|.
TGTGCCAGCAGCCGAAGTAATTCACCCCTCCACTTT
CASSRSNSPLHF
>TRBJ2-1|TRBD2|16|TRBV28|.
TGTGCCAGCAGCACCGGGCTAGCGGGAGCATGGAATGAGCAGTTCTTC
CASSTGLAGAWNEQFF
>TRBJ1-1|.|13|TRBV18|.
TGTGCCAGCTCGCCAATGGATAACACTGAAGCTTTCTTT
CASSPMDNTEAFF
>TRBJ1-2|.|17|TRBV5-1|.
TGCGCCAGCAGCTTTCGGGTATGGCAGCACGCGCACTATGGCTACACCTTC
CASSFRVWQHAHYGYTF
>TRBJ2-5|TRBD1|15|TRBV28|.
TGTGCCAGCAGCTCAGGGACAGGGGGCCGGGAGACCCAGTACTTC
CASSSGTGGRETQYF
>TRBJ1-2|.|14|TRBV29-1|once
TGCAGCGTTGCCGAAGGGGCTTTTAACTATGGCTACACCTTC
CSVAEGAFNYGYTF
>TRBJ1-3|.|18|TRBV3-1/TRBV3-2|few
TGTGCCAGCAGCCATCTAACCCCGGTAAAAACTTCTGGAAACACCATATATTTT
CASSHLTPVKTSGNTIYF
>TRBJ1-1|.|14|TRBV5-8|few
TGTGCCAGCAGCTTCCTCCAGGGGCCCGCTGAAGCTTTCTTT
CASSFLQGPAEAFF
>TRBJ1-4|TRBD1|15|TRBV5-1|once
TGCGCCAGCAGCTCCAAGGGGGCCCCAAATGAAAAACTGTTTTTT
CASSSKGAPNEKLFF
>TRBJ1-5|TRBD1|15|TRBV19|.
TGTGCCAGCCACCAGGGGGCATATAGCAATCAGCCCCAGCATTTT
CASHQGAYSNQPQHF
>TRBJ2-7|TRBD2|13|TRBV30|.
TGTGCCTGGAGTAGACTAGCGGGCTACGAGCAGTACTTC
CAWSRLAGYEQYF
>TRBJ2-3|TRBD2|19|TRBV10-3|.
TGTGCCATCGGAGCGGCCCCGGGACTAGCGGGAGCAGGCACAGATACGCAGTATTTT
CAIGAAPGLAGAGTDTQYF
>TRBJ1-1|TRBD1|16|TRBV7-9|.
TGTGCCAGCAGCCGATACAGGGGCCTGAGGGTCACTGAAGCTTTCTTT
CASSRYRGLRVTEAFF
>TRBJ1-2|TRBD1|13|TRBV10-3|.
TGTGCCATCACCAGAGACAGGGGCTATGGCTACACCTTC
CAITRDRGYGYTF
>TRBJ1-2|.|15|TRBV11-2|.
TGTGCCAGCAGCTTCCAGGAGGGAGCTAACTATGGCTACACCTTC
CASSFQEGANYGYTF
>TRBJ2-3|TRBD2|15|TRBV11-3|.
TGTGCCAGCAGCTTAGTTAGCGGGTCCACAGATACGCAGTATTTT
CASSLVSGSTDTQYF
>TRBJ2-7|.|15|TRBV7-2|once
TGTGCCAGCAGCTTCGACAGGTTTACGACCTACGAGCAGTACTTC
CASSFDRFTTYEQYF
>TRBJ1-2|.|13|TRBV19|.
TGTGCCAGCACAGGGAACCTTAACTATGGCTACACCTTC
CASTGNLNYGYTF
>TRBJ1-4|.|13|TRBV27|.
TGTGCCAGCAGTTGGGGAGTCGGAGAAAAACTGTTTTTT
CASSWGVGEKLFF
>TRBJ1-1|.|13|TRBV7-8|.
TGTGCCAGCAGCTCCCGGAGAGGGTACGAAGCTTTCTTT
CASSSRRGYEAFF